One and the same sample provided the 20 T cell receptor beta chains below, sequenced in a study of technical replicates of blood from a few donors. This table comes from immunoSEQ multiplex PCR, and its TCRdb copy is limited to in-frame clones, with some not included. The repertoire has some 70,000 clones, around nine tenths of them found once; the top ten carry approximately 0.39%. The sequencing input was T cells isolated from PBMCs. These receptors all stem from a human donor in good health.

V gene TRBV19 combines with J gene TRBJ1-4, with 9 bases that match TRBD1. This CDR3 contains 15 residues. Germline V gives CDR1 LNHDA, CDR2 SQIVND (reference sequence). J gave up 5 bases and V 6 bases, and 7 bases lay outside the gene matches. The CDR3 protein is CASSPPGTGNEKLFF. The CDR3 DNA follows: TGTGCCAGTAGCCCTCCCGGGACAGGGAATGAAAAACTGTTTTTT.

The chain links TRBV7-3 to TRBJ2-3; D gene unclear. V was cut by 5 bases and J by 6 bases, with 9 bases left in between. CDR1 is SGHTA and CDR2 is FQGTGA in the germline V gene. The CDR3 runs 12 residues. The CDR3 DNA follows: TGTGCCAGCAGCGCGCCCGGGGATACGCAGTATTTT. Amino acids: CASSAPGDTQYF.

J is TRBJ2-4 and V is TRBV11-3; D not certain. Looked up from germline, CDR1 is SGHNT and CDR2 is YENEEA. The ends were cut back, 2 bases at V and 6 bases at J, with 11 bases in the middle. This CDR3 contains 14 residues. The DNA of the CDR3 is TGTGCCAGCAGCTTATTACGAGAAGTAAACATTCAGTACTTC. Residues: CASSLLREVNIQYF.

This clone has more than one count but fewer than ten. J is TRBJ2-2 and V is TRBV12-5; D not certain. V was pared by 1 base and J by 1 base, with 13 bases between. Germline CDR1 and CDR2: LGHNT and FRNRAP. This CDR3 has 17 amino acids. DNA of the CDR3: TGTGCTAGTGGTTTGGCAGTTGCTAGGATGAACACCGGGGAGCTGTTTTTT. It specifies CASGLAVARMNTGELFF.

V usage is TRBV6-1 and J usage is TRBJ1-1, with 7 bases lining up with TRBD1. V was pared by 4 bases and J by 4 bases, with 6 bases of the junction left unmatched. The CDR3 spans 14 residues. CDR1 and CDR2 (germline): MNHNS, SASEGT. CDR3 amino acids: CASSGPGGGTEAFF. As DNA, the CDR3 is TGTGCCAGCAGTGGTCCAGGGGGAGGCACTGAAGCTTTCTTT.

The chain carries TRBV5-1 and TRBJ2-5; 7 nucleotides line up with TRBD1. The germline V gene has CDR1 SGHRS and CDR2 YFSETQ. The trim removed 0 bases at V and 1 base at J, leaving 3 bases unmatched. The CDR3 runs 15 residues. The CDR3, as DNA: TGCGCCAGCAGCTTGGGGGACAGAAGCCAAGAGACCCAGTACTTC. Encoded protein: CASSLGDRSQETQYF. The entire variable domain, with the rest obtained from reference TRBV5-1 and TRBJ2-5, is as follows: KAGVTQTPRYLIKTRGQQVTLSCSPISGHRSVSWYQQTPGQGLQFLFEYFSETQRNKGNFPGRFSGRQFSNSRSEMNVSTLELGDSALYLCASSLGDRSQETQYFGPGTRLLVL.

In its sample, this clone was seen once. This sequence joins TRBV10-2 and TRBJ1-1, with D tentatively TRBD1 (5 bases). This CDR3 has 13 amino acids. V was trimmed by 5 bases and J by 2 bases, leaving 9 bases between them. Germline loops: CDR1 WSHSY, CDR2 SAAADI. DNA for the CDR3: TGCGCCAGCAGTAGCCAGGGCAACACTGAAGCTTTCTTT. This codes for CASSSQGNTEAFF.

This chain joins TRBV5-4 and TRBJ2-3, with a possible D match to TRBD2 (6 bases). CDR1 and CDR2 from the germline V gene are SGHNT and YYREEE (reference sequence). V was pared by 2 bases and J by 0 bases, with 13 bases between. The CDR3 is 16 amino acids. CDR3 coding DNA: TGTGCCAGCAGCTTTGGTAGCGGCTCCAGCACAGATACGCAGTATTTT. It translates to CASSFGSGSSTDTQYF.

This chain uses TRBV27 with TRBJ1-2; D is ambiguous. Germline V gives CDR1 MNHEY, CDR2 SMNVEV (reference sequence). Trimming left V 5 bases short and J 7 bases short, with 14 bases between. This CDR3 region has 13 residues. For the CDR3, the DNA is TGTGCCAGCAGTATCTGGAACTACGGTGGCTACACCTTC. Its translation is CASSIWNYGGYTF.

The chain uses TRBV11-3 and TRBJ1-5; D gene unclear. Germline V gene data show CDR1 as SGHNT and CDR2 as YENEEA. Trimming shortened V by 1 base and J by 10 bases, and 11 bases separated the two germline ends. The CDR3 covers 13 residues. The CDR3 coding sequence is TGTGCCAGCAGCTTAGGGATCCGGGAACCCCAGCATTTT. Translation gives CASSLGIREPQHF.

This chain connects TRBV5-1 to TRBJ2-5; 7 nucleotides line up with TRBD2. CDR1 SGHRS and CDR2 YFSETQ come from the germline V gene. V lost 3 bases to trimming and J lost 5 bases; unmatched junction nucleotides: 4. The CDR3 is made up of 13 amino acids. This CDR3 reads CASSSAGRETQYF. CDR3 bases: TGCGCCAGCAGCTCAGCGGGACGGGAGACCCAGTACTTC.

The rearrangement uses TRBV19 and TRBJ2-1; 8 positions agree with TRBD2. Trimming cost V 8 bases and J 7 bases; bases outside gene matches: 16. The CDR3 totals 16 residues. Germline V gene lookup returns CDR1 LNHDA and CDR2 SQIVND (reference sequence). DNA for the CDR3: TGTGCCAGTGAGGGGTGGGCTAGCGGGCGTCAGAATGAGCAGTTCTTC. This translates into CASEGWASGRQNEQFF.

In DNA form, the CDR3 reads TGCAGCGTTGATCGACCGGGTCCCACAGATACGCAGTATTTT. Translated, it gives CSVDRPGPTDTQYF. The rearrangement links TRBV29-1 to TRBJ2-3; D is ambiguous. V lost 3 bases and J 2 bases, leaving 12 bases between the germline ends. Germline V CDR1 and CDR2: SQVTM, ANQGSEA. The CDR3 consists of 14 residues.

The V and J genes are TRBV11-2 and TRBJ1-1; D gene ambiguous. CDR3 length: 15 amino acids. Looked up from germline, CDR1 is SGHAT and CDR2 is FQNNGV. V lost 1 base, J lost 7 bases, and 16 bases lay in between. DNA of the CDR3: TGTGCCAGCAGCTTAGTCCCCCATTTTGACTATGAAGCTTTCTTT. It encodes CASSLVPHFDYEAFF.

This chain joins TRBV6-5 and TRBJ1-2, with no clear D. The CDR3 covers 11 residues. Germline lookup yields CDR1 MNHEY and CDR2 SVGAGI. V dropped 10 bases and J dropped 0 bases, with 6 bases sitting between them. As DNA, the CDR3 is TGTGCCACTGCAGCTAACTATGGCTACACCTTC. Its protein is CATAANYGYTF.

The CDR3 nucleotides read TGCAGCGTTGAAGGCCGGTTATACGAGCAGTACTTC. Translated: CSVEGRLYEQYF. This chain links TRBV29-1 with TRBJ2-7; D is uncertain. The CDR3 is made up of 12 amino acids. Between the trimmed V and J ends, which lost 1 base and 4 bases, there was a span of 8 bases. Germline V gene data show CDR1 as SQVTM and CDR2 as ANQGSEA.

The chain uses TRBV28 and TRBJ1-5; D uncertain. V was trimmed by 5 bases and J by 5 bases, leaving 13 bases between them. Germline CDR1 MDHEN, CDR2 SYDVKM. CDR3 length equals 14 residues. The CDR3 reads CASSRLTVYQPQHF. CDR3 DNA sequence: TGTGCCAGCAGTCGCCTCACAGTATATCAGCCCCAGCATTTT.

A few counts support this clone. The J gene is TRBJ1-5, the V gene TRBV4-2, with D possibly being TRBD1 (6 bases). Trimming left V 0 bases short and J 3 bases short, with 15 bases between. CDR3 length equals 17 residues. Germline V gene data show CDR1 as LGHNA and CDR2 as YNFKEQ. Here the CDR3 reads CASSQDSRGTINQPQHF. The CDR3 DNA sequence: TGTGCCAGCAGCCAAGACTCTAGGGGGACGATCAATCAGCCCCAGCATTTT.

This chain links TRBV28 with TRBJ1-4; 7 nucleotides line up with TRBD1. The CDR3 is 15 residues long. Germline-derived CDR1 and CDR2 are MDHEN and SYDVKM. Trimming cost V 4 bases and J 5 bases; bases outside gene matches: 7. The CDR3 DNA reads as TGTGCCAGCAGTTCCAGACAGGGAATAAATGAAAAACTGTTTTTT. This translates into CASSSRQGINEKLFF.

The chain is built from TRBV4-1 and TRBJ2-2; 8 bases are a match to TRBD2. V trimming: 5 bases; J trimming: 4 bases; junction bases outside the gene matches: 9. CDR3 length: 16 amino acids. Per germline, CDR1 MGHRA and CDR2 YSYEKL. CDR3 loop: CASSSRAGVSTGELFF. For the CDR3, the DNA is TGCGCCAGCAGCTCTCGAGCGGGAGTAAGCACCGGGGAGCTGTTTTTT.